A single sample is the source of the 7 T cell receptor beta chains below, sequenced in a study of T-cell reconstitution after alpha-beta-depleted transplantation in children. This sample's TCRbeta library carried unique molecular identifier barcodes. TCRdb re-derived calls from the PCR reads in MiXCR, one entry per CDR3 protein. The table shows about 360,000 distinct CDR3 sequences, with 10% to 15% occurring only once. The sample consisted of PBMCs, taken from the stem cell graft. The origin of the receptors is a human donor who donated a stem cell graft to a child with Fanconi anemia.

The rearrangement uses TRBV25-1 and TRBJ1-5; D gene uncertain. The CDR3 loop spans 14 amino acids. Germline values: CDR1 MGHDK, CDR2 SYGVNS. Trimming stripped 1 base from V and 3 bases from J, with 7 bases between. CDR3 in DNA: TGTGCCAGCAGTGAATCGCCAGTCAATCAGCCCCAGCATTTT. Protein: CASSESPVNQPQHF. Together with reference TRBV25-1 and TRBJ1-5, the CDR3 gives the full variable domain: EADIYQTPRYLVIGTGKKITLECSQTMGHDKMYWYQQDPGMELHLIHYSYGVNSTEKGDLSSESTVSRIRTEHFPLTLESARPSHTSQYLCASSESPVNQPQHFGDGTRLSIL.

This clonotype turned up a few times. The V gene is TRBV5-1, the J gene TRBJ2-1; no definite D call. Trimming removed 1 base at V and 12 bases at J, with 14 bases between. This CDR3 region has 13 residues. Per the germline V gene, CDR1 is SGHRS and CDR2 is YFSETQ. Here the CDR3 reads CASSLNPEGWQFF. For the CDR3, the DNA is TGCGCCAGCAGCTTGAACCCCGAAGGTTGGCAGTTCTTC.

In DNA form, the CDR3 reads TGCAGTGCTAGGTCCAGGGGGCAGGGGCCCCAGCATTTT. It specifies CSARSRGQGPQHF. The chain has TRBV20-1 and TRBJ1-5; the match to TRBD1 covers 8 bases. CDR1 is DFQATT and CDR2 is SNEGSKA in the germline V gene (reference sequence). The CDR3 runs to 13 residues. The V gene end was trimmed by 3 bases and the J gene end by 9 bases; junction bases not matched to a gene: 7.

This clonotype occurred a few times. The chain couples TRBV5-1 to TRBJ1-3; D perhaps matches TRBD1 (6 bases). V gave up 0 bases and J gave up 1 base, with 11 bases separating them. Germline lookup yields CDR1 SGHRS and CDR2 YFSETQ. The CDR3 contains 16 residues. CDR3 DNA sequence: TGCGCCAGCAGCTTGGCCGCGGGGGCATCTGGAAACACCATATATTTT. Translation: CASSLAAGASGNTIYF.

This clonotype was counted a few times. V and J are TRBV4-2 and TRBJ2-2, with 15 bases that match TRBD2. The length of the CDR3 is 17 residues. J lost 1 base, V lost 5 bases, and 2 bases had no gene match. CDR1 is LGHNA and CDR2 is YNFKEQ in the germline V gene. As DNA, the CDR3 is TGTGCCAGCAGCAAGGGACTAGCGGGGGGGAACACCGGGGAGCTGTTTTTT. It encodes CASSKGLAGGNTGELFF.

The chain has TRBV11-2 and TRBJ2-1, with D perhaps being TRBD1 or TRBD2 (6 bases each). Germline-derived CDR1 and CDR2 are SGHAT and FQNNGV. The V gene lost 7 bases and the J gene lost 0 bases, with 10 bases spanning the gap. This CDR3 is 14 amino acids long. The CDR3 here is CASNRGDSYNEQFF. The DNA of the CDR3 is TGTGCCAGCAATAGGGGGGACTCCTACAATGAGCAGTTCTTC.

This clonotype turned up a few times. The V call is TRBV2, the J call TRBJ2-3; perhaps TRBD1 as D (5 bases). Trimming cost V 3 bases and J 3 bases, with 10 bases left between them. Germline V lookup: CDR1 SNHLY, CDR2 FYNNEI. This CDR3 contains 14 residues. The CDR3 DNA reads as TGTGCCAGCAGTGAGGGCAGGGCTACAGATACGCAGTATTTT. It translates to CASSEGRATDTQYF.